The entry that follows covers one T cell receptor (beta chain) sequence. No antigen is known for it. These data come from a study of high-grade serous ovarian cancer treatment subgroups. Study-wide context: Mean per sample: around 14,000 reads, several thousand unique TCR beta rearrangements.

CDR1 and CDR2 from the germline V gene are KGHSH and LQKENI. V was trimmed by 3 bases and J by 4 bases, leaving 14 bases between them. This CDR3 has 15 residues. The tumor samples were collected prior to definitive surgery or chemotherapy. Method: immunoSEQ multiplex PCR; TCRdb's copy keeps in-frame clones and lacks some. Among about 5,700 clones listed, around 66% were seen once. Points from the study as a whole: TCR relatedness rose with neoantigen level and trended with mutation load.

The V gene is TRBV18, the J gene TRBJ2-3; D is unclear. The TCR originated in a human donor with high-grade serous ovarian cancer. Sequencing was performed on tumor tissue. CDR3 sequence: CASSPQKGPSDTQYF. DNA for the CDR3: TGTGCCAGCTCACCGCAAAAAGGGCCATCAGATACGCAGTATTTT.